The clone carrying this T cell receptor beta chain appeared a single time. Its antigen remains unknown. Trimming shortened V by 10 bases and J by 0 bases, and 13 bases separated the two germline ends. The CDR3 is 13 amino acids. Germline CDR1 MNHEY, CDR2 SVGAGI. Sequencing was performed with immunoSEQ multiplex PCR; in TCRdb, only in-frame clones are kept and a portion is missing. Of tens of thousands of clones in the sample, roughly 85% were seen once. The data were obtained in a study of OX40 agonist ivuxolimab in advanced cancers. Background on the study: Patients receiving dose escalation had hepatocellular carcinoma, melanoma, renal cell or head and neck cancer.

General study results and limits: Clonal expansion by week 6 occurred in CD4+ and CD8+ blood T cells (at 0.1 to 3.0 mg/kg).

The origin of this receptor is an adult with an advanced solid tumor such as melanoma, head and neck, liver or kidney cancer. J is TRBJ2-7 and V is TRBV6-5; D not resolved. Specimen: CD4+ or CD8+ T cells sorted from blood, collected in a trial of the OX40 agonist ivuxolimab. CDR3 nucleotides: TGTGCCATTTCCGGAACAAACTCCTACGAGCAGTACTTC. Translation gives CAISGTNSYEQYF.